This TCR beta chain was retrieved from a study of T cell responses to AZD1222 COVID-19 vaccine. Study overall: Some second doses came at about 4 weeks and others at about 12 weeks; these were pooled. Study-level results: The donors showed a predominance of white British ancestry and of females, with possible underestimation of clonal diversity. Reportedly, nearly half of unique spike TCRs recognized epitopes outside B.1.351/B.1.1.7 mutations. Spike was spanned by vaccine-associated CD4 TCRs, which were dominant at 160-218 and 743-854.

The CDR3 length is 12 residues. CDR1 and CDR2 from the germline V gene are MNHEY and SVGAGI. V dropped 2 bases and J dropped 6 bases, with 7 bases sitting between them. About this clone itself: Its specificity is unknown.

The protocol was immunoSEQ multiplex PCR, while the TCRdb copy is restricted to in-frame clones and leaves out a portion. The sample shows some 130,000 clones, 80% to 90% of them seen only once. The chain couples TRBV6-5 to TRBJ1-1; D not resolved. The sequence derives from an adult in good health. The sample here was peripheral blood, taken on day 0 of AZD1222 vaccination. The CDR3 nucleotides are TGTGCCAGCAGTTACAGAGGCGCTGAAGCTTTCTTT. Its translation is CASSYRGAEAFF.